The entry below describes one TCR beta chain. Its antigen is currently unknown. This sample was included in a study of T cell repertoires in cytomegalovirus infection. Across the whole study: Indicated by public TCR beta signatures were CMV infection and matching HLA type. Study-level points and caveats: The ex vivo response was dominated by HLA-C-restricted CMV-specific TCR beta clonotypes. There were carriers of CMV plus the relevant HLA, and cumulative public TCR beta family frequency identified them.

V lost 6 bases to trimming and J lost 1 base, with 15 bases between them. Germline assignment: CDR1 WSHSY and CDR2 SAAADI. CDR3 length equals 15 residues. A single record per CDR3 protein comes from TCRdb applying MiXCR to the reads. Among tens of thousands of distinct CDR3 sequences listed, roughly a quarter were seen once. The TCR originated in a human donor in good health (CMV status not recorded). Some clones in this sample may be carry-over from other donors' samples. The rearrangement uses TRBV10-2 and TRBJ2-5; D might be TRBD1 or TRBD2, each matching 5 bases. Sequencing was performed on CD8+ T cells from cultured PBMCs, taken from culture after CMV antigen stimulation. The CDR3 nucleotides read TGCGCCAGCAGCACGAGTCCGGGACGCCAAGAGACCCAGTACTTC. Translation: CASSTSPGRQETQYF.